This T cell receptor beta chain comes out of a study of PD-1 blockade in classical Hodgkin lymphoma. Study-wide results and limits: Newly diagnosed patients reportedly had lower baseline TCR diversity than healthy donors.

Every one of the patients relapsed after autologous stem cell transplantation (brentuximab vedotin exposure was variable). Sequencing was performed with immunoSEQ multiplex PCR; in TCRdb, only in-frame clones are kept and a portion is missing. There are 13,000 to 15,000 clones in the sample; 83% occur only once, and roughly a fifth lies in the top ten. With regard to this clone: Antigen unknown.

V was cut by 0 bases and J by 3 bases, with 13 bases left in between. Germline CDR1 is MDHEN and CDR2 is SYDVKM. The CDR3 has 16 residues. This chain connects TRBV28 to TRBJ2-3, with D possibly matching TRBD2 (6 bases). Sample: peripheral blood mononuclear cells (PBMCs), taken at baseline. This clonotype originated in a human donor with classical Hodgkin lymphoma. The chain's CDR3 is CASSLWEAGRTDTQYF. For the CDR3, the DNA is TGTGCCAGCAGTTTATGGGAGGCGGGAAGGACAGATACGCAGTATTTT.